Listed below are T cell receptor beta chains from one sample, sequenced in a study of cytomegalovirus exposure and HLA in healthy donors. Method: immunoSEQ multiplex PCR; TCRdb's copy keeps in-frame clones and lacks some. Here the sample spans 110,000 or so clones, roughly 82% being singletons. The sample taken for sequencing was PBMCs. The source of these receptors is a man between 18 and 29 years old in good health and CMV-seropositive. CDR3s include the opening cysteine and the closing phenylalanine or tryptophan. D genes are given only for firm matches. Only part of the rows carry a size: once, few, many, or a class if the clone is expanded.

J | size | D | length | V | CDR3 | DNA
TRBJ1-4 | few | . | 17 | TRBV14 | CASSPLLGGRRNEKLFF | TGTGCCAGCAGCCCCCTCCTTGGCGGGAGGAGGAATGAAAAACTGTTTTTT
TRBJ1-2 | . | . | 12 | TRBV6-1 | CASRQGNYGYTF | TGTGCCAGCAGACAGGGTAACTATGGCTACACCTTC
TRBJ1-2 | . | TRBD1 | 14 | TRBV5-1 | CASSFLQGAYGYTF | TGCGCCAGCAGCTTCTTACAGGGGGCCTATGGCTACACCTTC
TRBJ2-1 | . | TRBD2 | 15 | TRBV6-6 | CASSYGGSGGHEQFF | TGTGCCAGCAGTTACGGCGGCAGCGGGGGCCATGAGCAGTTCTTC
TRBJ1-5 | . | . | 13 | TRBV2 | CASRTDGDQPQHF | TGTGCCAGCAGGACGGACGGGGATCAGCCCCAGCATTTT
TRBJ2-2 | . | TRBD1 | 16 | TRBV5-5 | CASYDRDRGPTGELFF | TGTGCCAGCTACGACCGGGACAGGGGGCCAACCGGGGAGCTGTTTTTT
TRBJ2-3 | . | TRBD2 | 15 | TRBV7-2 | CASSSLDRLAVTQYF | TGTGCCAGCAGCTCCCTCGACCGACTAGCGGTTACGCAGTATTTT
TRBJ1-4 | . | TRBD1 | 15 | TRBV5-6 | CASSLHGTGWEKLFF | TGTGCCAGCAGCTTACACGGGACAGGGTGGGAAAAACTGTTTTTT
TRBJ1-4 | . | . | 16 | TRBV5-1 | CASSLGGLAGNEKLFF | TGCGCCAGCAGCTTGGGGGGCCTGGCCGGGAATGAAAAACTGTTTTTT
TRBJ1-5 | . | TRBD1 | 16 | TRBV7-8 | CASSPSRDSRNQPQHF | TGTGCCAGCAGCCCCTCCCGGGACAGCCGAAATCAGCCCCAGCATTTT
TRBJ2-5 | . | TRBD2 | 15 | TRBV10-3 | CAISLRTSGRETQYF | TGTGCCATCAGCCTAAGGACTAGCGGGAGGGAGACCCAGTACTTC
TRBJ2-1 | . | TRBD2 | 13 | TRBV7-9 | CARGGSSYNEQFF | TGTGCCCGGGGCGGGAGCTCCTACAATGAGCAGTTCTTC
TRBJ2-5 | . | TRBD2 | 15 | TRBV6-6 | CASSYLSGGVQTQYF | TGTGCCAGCAGTTACCTCAGCGGGGGGGTACAGACCCAGTACTTC
TRBJ2-5 | . | TRBD2 | 17 | TRBV5-1 | CASSFTGTSGGQETQYF | TGCGCCAGCAGCTTCACCGGGACTAGCGGGGGCCAAGAGACCCAGTACTTC
TRBJ1-5 | . | TRBD1 | 14 | TRBV28 | CASSIGTGYQPQHF | TGTGCCAGCAGTATTGGGACAGGGTATCAGCCCCAGCATTTT
TRBJ1-1 | once | . | 13 | TRBV19 | CASKQGWDTEAFF | TGTGCCAGTAAACAGGGTTGGGACACTGAAGCTTTCTTT
TRBJ1-1 | . | . | 12 | TRBV2 | CASSTGFTEAFF | TGTGCCAGCAGTACAGGGTTTACTGAAGCTTTCTTT
TRBJ2-5 | . | TRBD2 | 16 | TRBV28 | CASSSQTSGSQETQYF | TGTGCCAGCAGTTCGCAGACTAGCGGGAGTCAAGAGACCCAGTACTTC
TRBJ1-5 | . | TRBD1 | 15 | TRBV28 | CASSFPGQGYQPQHF | TGTGCCAGCAGTTTCCCGGGACAGGGATACCAGCCCCAGCATTTT
TRBJ1-1 | . | . | 13 | TRBV30 | CAWSVRSGSEAFF | TGTGCCTGGAGTGTACGGTCGGGGTCCGAAGCTTTCTTT
TRBJ2-1 | . | . | 12 | TRBV28 | CASRGPRGEQFF | TGTGCCAGCAGGGGTCCCCGAGGTGAGCAGTTCTTC
TRBJ1-6 | . | TRBD1 | 15 | TRBV5-1 | CASSFRDRDNSPLHF | TGCGCCAGCAGCTTCCGGGACAGGGATAATTCACCCCTCCACTTT
TRBJ1-2 | . | . | 14 | TRBV11-2 | CASSRPPGGYGYTF | TGTGCCAGCAGCCGCCCCCCGGGGGGATATGGCTACACCTTC
TRBJ1-6 | . | TRBD1 | 15 | TRBV5-1 | CASSLGQGRGSPLHF | TGCGCCAGCAGCCTAGGACAGGGGAGGGGATCACCCCTCCACTTT
TRBJ1-2 | . | TRBD1 | 12 | TRBV11-2 | CASSATGYGYTF | TGTGCCAGCAGCGCGACAGGGTATGGCTACACCTTC
TRBJ2-3 | . | . | 15 | TRBV27 | CASSLYRTAGDTQYF | TGTGCCAGCAGTTTATACCGCACGGCGGGGGATACGCAGTATTTT
TRBJ1-2 | . | . | 14 | TRBV5-4 | CASSLSGANYGYTF | TGTGCCAGCAGCTTGTCGGGGGCTAACTATGGCTACACCTTC
TRBJ2-7 | . | TRBD1 | 16 | TRBV10-3 | CAISESETGASYEQYF | TGTGCCATCAGTGAGTCGGAGACAGGGGCATCCTACGAGCAGTACTTC
TRBJ1-6 | few | TRBD1 | 17 | TRBV7-8 | CASSPRTGGAYNSPLHF | TGTGCCAGCAGCCCACGGACAGGGGGCGCTTATAATTCACCCCTCCACTTT
TRBJ1-3 | . | TRBD1 | 15 | TRBV7-6 | CASSPGQGRGNTIYF | TGTGCCAGCAGCCCCGGACAGGGGAGAGGAAACACCATATATTTT
TRBJ1-5 | . | . | 14 | TRBV7-8 | CASSLIEGDQPQHF | TGTGCCAGCAGCTTAATTGAGGGAGATCAGCCCCAGCATTTT
TRBJ1-2 | . | . | 16 | TRBV18 | CASSPPTGWEAYGYTF | TGTGCCAGCTCACCACCAACAGGGTGGGAAGCCTATGGCTACACCTTC
TRBJ2-7 | . | . | 15 | TRBV5-1 | CASSLDVQVGYEQYF | TGCGCCAGCAGCTTGGATGTCCAAGTCGGCTACGAGCAGTACTTC
TRBJ2-6 | once | . | 13 | TRBV15 | CATRSSGANGLTF | TGTGCCACCAGGAGCTCTGGGGCCAACGGCCTGACTTTC
TRBJ2-6 | . | . | 16 | TRBV7-7 | CASSLGSGSGANGLTF | TGTGCTAGCAGCTTAGGGTCCGGCTCTGGGGCCAACGGCCTGACTTTC
TRBJ2-1 | . | . | 15 | TRBV7-8 | CASSPKGAGRDEQFF | TGTGCCAGCAGCCCAAAAGGGGCAGGAAGAGATGAGCAGTTCTTC
TRBJ2-1 | . | . | 16 | TRBV7-9 | CASSSRGGSSYNEQFF | TGTGCCAGCAGCTCGAGGGGGGGCAGCTCCTACAATGAGCAGTTCTTC
TRBJ2-2 | . | TRBD1 | 14 | TRBV7-9 | CASSYGQATGELFF | TGTGCCAGCAGCTACGGACAGGCTACCGGGGAGCTGTTTTTT
TRBJ1-1 | . | TRBD1 | 15 | TRBV28 | CASSRYRGRNTEAFF | TGTGCCAGCAGCAGATACAGGGGAAGGAACACTGAAGCTTTCTTT
TRBJ2-3 | . | TRBD1 | 15 | TRBV5-1 | CASRLGVQGADTQYF | TGCGCCAGCAGATTGGGCGTGCAGGGGGCAGATACGCAGTATTTT
TRBJ1-4 | . | . | 15 | TRBV5-1 | CASSLAGTPNEKLFF | TGCGCCAGCAGCTTGGCCGGGACACCCAATGAAAAACTGTTTTTT
TRBJ1-2 | . | . | 14 | TRBV28 | CASRAEEPNYGYTF | TGTGCCAGCAGAGCGGAGGAGCCTAACTATGGCTACACCTTC
TRBJ2-5 | . | TRBD2 | 13 | TRBV5-1 | CASGGAYQETQYF | TGCGCCTCGGGGGGGGCGTACCAAGAGACCCAGTACTTC
TRBJ2-7 | . | TRBD1 | 18 | TRBV19 | CASSSTPSSDRLSYEQYF | TGTGCCAGTAGCTCTACCCCGAGCTCGGACAGGCTCTCCTACGAGCAGTACTTC
TRBJ2-3 | . | TRBD1 | 16 | TRBV27 | CASSLSGTGVSDTQYF | TGTGCCAGCAGTTTATCCGGGACAGGGGTATCGGATACGCAGTATTTT
TRBJ2-7 | . | TRBD1 | 14 | TRBV5-1 | CASRWTGEGYEQYF | TGCGCCAGCAGATGGACAGGGGAGGGCTACGAGCAGTACTTC
TRBJ2-7 | . | TRBD1 | 14 | TRBV7-6 | CASSVNRGSYEQYF | TGTGCCAGCAGCGTCAACAGGGGCTCCTACGAGCAGTACTTC
TRBJ2-5 | . | TRBD2 | 16 | TRBV6-5 | CASSSARTSGQETQYF | TGTGCCAGCAGTTCCGCGAGGACTAGCGGCCAAGAGACCCAGTACTTC